This T cell receptor beta chain was recorded in a study of technical replicates of blood from a few donors. Trimming took off 2 bases at V and 0 bases at J, with 8 bases between the two ends. This CDR3 is built from 14 residues. The V gene's germline CDR1 is SGHRS and CDR2 YFSETQ. TCRdb keeps only in-frame clones here, not all; method: immunoSEQ multiplex PCR. The sample lists 65,000 to 90,000 clones, around nine tenths occurring once. V is TRBV5-1 and J is TRBJ2-5, with D possibly being TRBD2 (6 bases). This TCR was recovered from a human donor in good health. Sequenced input: T cells isolated from PBMCs. The CDR3 DNA reads as TGCGCCAGCAGCTTTCGGGACTACCAAGAGACCCAGTACTTC. Residues: CASSFRDYQETQYF.